The subject of this entry is one T cell receptor (beta chain). This specimen comes from a study of blood T cell repertoires in COVID-19. Study context: Material from acute and convalescent COVID-19 was sourced from the United States, Italy and Spain. Sample material is recorded as cDNA or gDNA derived from T cells, B-cell-depleted T cells, or PBMCs.

Sequencing used immunoSEQ multiplex PCR; TCRdb keeps in-frame clones, though not all of them. The sample yields over 45,000 clones, approximately 90% seen once. Seattle patient enrollment occurred during active infection, with longitudinal follow-up thereafter. The germline V gene encodes CDR1 SGHKS and CDR2 YYEKEE (reference sequence). This CDR3 is built from 13 residues. Between the trimmed V and J ends, which lost 6 bases and 4 bases, there was a span of 13 bases. The source material was peripheral blood. The J gene is TRBJ2-5, the V gene TRBV5-5; maybe TRBD2 (5 bases). The source is a man between 40 and 49 years old with COVID-19, enrolled during active disease. CDR3 sequence: CASTLSGRETQYF. The CDR3 DNA reads TGTGCCAGCACCCTCAGCGGTAGAGAGACCCAGTACTTC.